This TCR beta chain was recovered during a study of T cells in women clearing cervical HPV infection. The overall study: Case blood was drawn when the lesion was first found; control blood after infection became undetectable. HLA type could not be excluded as a confounder. The study's findings and limits: Cases carried less TRBV6-7 than controls: approximately 0.1% versus 0.16%.

In the case of this clone: Antigen: not known. The read ends 3 residues early relative to the CDR3; the germline J gene fills the gap.

Looked up from germline, CDR1 is MNHEY and CDR2 is SVGEGT. The CDR3 is 15 residues long. V shed 6 bases and J 1 base; nucleotides not matched to a gene: 5. HPV was found by MY09/MY11 PCR and dot-blot genotyping. Here immunoSEQ multiplex PCR was the method, and the copy in TCRdb shows in-frame clones only, minus some. The table counts roughly 14,000 clones; around 8% lies in the top ten. Material: blood buffy coat. The source is a woman between 18 and 75 years old with a cervical HPV16 infection that either progressed to CIN3+ or cleared (not recorded which). The chain combines TRBV6-2 or TRBV6-3 with TRBJ2-1, with 8 bases lining up with TRBD2. CDR3 region: CASSQAGDSYNEQFF. CDR3 DNA (partial): TGTGCCAGCAGCCAAGCGGGAGATTCCTACAATGAG.